This T cell receptor beta chain derives from a study of T cell responses to AZD1222 COVID-19 vaccine (dated by TCRdb to about 2021). Describing the broader study: AZD1222 recipients with second doses at about 4 weeks or about 12 weeks were pooled, because spike-specific TCR depth and breadth did not differ between schedules. A total of just over 230 trial participants underwent TCR sequencing, of whom about 210 had received two doses of AZD1222 and approximately 26 had received two doses of the MenACWY control vaccine. Trial participants were enrolled into age subgroups of 18-55, 56-69 and 70-plus years, which contained around 150, 28 and 57 TCR-sequenced participants, respectively.

Explained via the paper, the time point label denotes: baseline before first vaccination. Vaccinee samples came from UK trials COV001 and COV002, including a single-blind randomized controlled phase 2/3 trial of AZD1222 (ChAdOx1 nCoV-19) in healthy adults. For TCRbeta chain sequencing, PBMC samples were collected from trial participants at day 0 and at day 28 after the second dose. The CDR3 regions of human TCRbeta chains were analyzed by immunosequencing. In the authors' own workflow: TCRs in the repertoires were matched against a reference library of SARS-CoV-2-specific TCRs that had been generated with the MIRA antigen-specificity platform. Breadth meant the fraction of unique TCRs that were SARS-CoV-2-associated, whereas depth meant the fraction of total T cells that were SARS-CoV-2-associated. Using the MIRA data, every spike-specific TCR was mapped to the spike region that the TCR reacted to and assigned to either a CD4 or a CD8 class. Log10-transformed breadth and depth values were compared by one-way ANOVA with Sidak's multiple comparisons tests. This is the immuneACCESS table as TCRdb keeps it, with only in-frame sequences that have V and J called. A part of the clones is gone; compared with another copy, unresolved V genes explain less than half, and the rest is unexplained. D and trimming come from the DNA, and the V and J calls and clone size come from that table. The sample profile shows 110,000 to 150,000 clones; around 87% of them were found once. Clones ranked in the top ten supply more than 1.5% of the sample.

About this clone: Which antigen it targets is not known. Base-call qualities are not available, and no considerably larger clone is one nucleotide away.

Deletion took 5 bases off V and 4 bases off J, with a span of 29 bases between the germline ends. The CDR3 sequence holds 19 residues, the cysteine and phenylalanine included. Only the CDR3 region is kept as DNA, spanning 57 bases read in frame from base 1. CDR1 and CDR2, looked up from the germline V gene, are MDHEN and SYDVKM. The investigation overall reported the following: After two AZD1222 doses, spike-specific TCR breadth and depth were significantly higher than at day 0 and than in MenACWY recipients. Conclusions about previously exposed vaccinees are limited because only six or seven AZD1222 recipients were SARS-CoV-2 seropositive at baseline. Because no samples from the day 14 peak response were available, repertoires could be characterized only after the peak T cell response. Reportedly, close to half of the unique spike-specific TCRs recognized epitopes lying outside the regions that are mutated in the B.1.351 and B.1.1.7 variants. The whole spike protein was spanned by vaccine-associated CD4 TCRs, and dominant responses were seen in regions 160-218 and 743-854. In the small 56-69-year group, the increase in depth fell short of significance, most likely because of low power. Participants were mostly white British, with more females than males. The authors suggested clonal diversity may have been underestimated.

The sample in question was peripheral blood, obtained on day 0 of AZD1222 vaccination. The TCR was taken from an adult in good health. The chain is made from TRBV28 and TRBJ1-2; a tentative D call is TRBD1 (6 bases match). CDR3 sequence: CASSPQGRDTPRGAYGYTF. DNA sequence: TGTGCCAGCAGTCCCCAGGGCCGGGACACACCGCGGGGGGCCTATGGCTACACCTTC.